One sample yielded the 6 T cell receptor beta chains listed below, sequenced in a study of T cells in Graves' hyperthyroidism and ophthalmopathy. Template material for amplifying TCR beta CDR3 regions consisted of RNA transcripts. Carried out on the TCR CDR3, a first-round RT-PCR used the HTBI primer set. In TCRdb, the multiplex PCR reads were re-called with MiXCR into one record per CDR3 protein. The sample lists around 620,000 distinct CDR3 sequences, more than 45% seen once, with 15% to 20% in the top ten. Sample: peripheral blood or thyroid tissue (not recorded which). Source of these receptors: an adult woman with Graves' disease, either hyperthyroidism or ophthalmopathy (not recorded which).

The chain joins TRBV7-3 to TRBJ2-7; D could derive from TRBD1 or TRBD2 (6 bases each). The ends were cut back, 5 bases at V and 5 bases at J, with 13 bases in the middle. Germline lookup yields CDR1 SGHTA and CDR2 FQGTGA. The CDR3 has 13 amino acids. CDR3: CASSAPGADEQYF. CDR3 sequence (DNA): TGTGCCAGCAGCGCTCCGGGGGCGGACGAGCAGTACTTC. Full variable domain (remainder filled in from reference TRBV7-3 and TRBJ2-7): GAGVSQTPSNKVTEKGKYVELRCDPISGHTALYWYRQSLGQGPEFLIYFQGTGAADDSGLPNDRFFAVRPEGSVSTLKIQRTERGDSAVYLCASSAPGADEQYFGPGTRLTVT.

The chain uses TRBV2 and TRBJ1-1; D may be TRBD1 (5 bases). Trimming removed 5 bases at V and 1 base at J, with 11 bases between. This CDR3 is 14 amino acids long. CDR1 and CDR2 (germline): SNHLY, FYNNEI. CDR3 loop: CASSPTVGNTEAFF. The DNA for the CDR3 is TGTGCCAGCAGTCCGACAGTTGGGAACACTGAAGCTTTCTTT.

The V call is TRBV25-1, the J call TRBJ1-1, with D possibly matching TRBD1 (6 bases). Trimming pared 0 bases from V and 0 bases from J, leaving 8 bases between. The CDR3 contains 15 residues. Germline loops: CDR1 MGHDK, CDR2 SYGVNS. CDR3 sequence reads: CASSEYGGVNTEAFF. The CDR3 DNA reads as TGTGCCAGCAGTGAATACGGGGGCGTGAACACTGAAGCTTTCTTT.

The J gene is TRBJ2-7, the V gene TRBV10-2, with 7 bases that match TRBD1. Germline assignment: CDR1 WSHSY and CDR2 SAAADI. The ends lost 4 bases at V and 3 bases at J; junction bases unmatched: 6. This CDR3 region has 14 residues. The CDR3 DNA follows: TGCGCCAGCAGTGCGGACAGGCTGGGCTACGAGCAGTACTTC. Amino acids: CASSADRLGYEQYF.

CDR3: CALTMGNSPLHF. For the CDR3, the DNA is TGTGCCCTTACTATGGGTAATTCACCCCTCCACTTT. The J gene is TRBJ1-6, the V gene TRBV7-9; D remains unclear. Germline CDR1 SEHNR, CDR2 FQNEAQ (reference sequence). V was cut by 11 bases and J by 6 bases, with 11 bases left in between. The CDR3 has 12 amino acids.

CDR3 in DNA: TGCAGCGTTGCTCCGCAGGGTAATCGCGAGCAGTACTTC. Translating it yields CSVAPQGNREQYF. J is TRBJ2-7 and V is TRBV29-1; possible D gene TRBD1, 5 bases. V was clipped by 4 bases and J by 6 bases, with 16 bases between them. The CDR3 is 13 amino acids. Germline CDR1 and CDR2: SQVTM and ANQGSEA.